This TCR beta chain was identified in a study of shared clonotypes between healthy human individuals (dated by TCRdb to 2018 to 2021). Turning to the overall study: The cohort comprised a couple of women and a few men aged 18 to 49 years. For each donor, three plates each were used for CD4 naive and CD4 memory, two plates were used for CD8 naive, and one plate was used for CD8 memory. Different laboratories and diverse techniques were used to prepare libraries and sequence TCR repertoires, to increase sequencing depth and limit assay-specific biases. To estimate repertoire size and how much clonotypes are shared between individuals, the study performed deep sequencing of blood TCR repertoires from roughly five healthy adults. Each donor's leukapheresis produced roughly between roughly 0.94 and 9.5 billion PBMCs.

As to this clone: Its recognized antigen is unknown. Base qualities are missing; no much larger clone stands one base away. This sample also contains other DNA sequences that code for the same CDR3.

The germline V gene (reference sequence) sets CDR1 to SEHNR and CDR2 to FQNEAQ. Including the terminal cysteine and phenylalanine, the CDR3 comprises 14 residues. The sequence is cut down to CDR3 DNA, 42 bases in frame from base 1. Trimming leaves V shorter by 4 bases and J shorter by 4 bases, with the junction holding 3 bases beyond the gene matches. The paper as a whole reports these results and caveats: The genetic and exposure-history diversity represented was limited by the small number of donors. Even with the large sequencing depth, rarefaction of the sorted-subset datasets indicated that sequencing was incomplete. Sampling was restricted to blood, and TCR repertoires in tissues likely differ from the TCR repertoires found in blood. Based on pairwise subsampling, the degree of clonotype sharing among donors was expected to be affected by sequencing depth. Clonotypes shared by all four sorted-subset donors showed higher generation probabilities than non-shared clonotypes. Estimated clonotype richness was generally larger for naive than for memory subsets. When a few donors were compared, the shared fraction of clonotypes was about 5% for naive CD4, 3% to 4% for naive CD8, 2% to 2.5% for memory CD4, and about 0.36% for memory CD8.

Healthy HIV-negative adults with no recently reported acute infections or vaccinations were included as donors. All donors were Caucasian adults living in Nashville, Tennessee, USA. CD4+ T cells were enriched by magnetic negative selection, after which naive cells were positively selected on CD45RA and the negative fraction was taken as the memory subset. Blood was collected by leukapheresis, and PBMCs were isolated by Ficoll-Histopaque density gradient centrifugation and then cryopreserved in liquid nitrogen vapor phase. Analytical flow cytometry was used to check the purity and quantity of every magnetically sorted T cell population. Genomic DNA was isolated from every sorted fraction and measured by UV absorbance on a Nanodrop 2000c. TCR CDR3 regions were amplified from genomic DNA by multiplex PCR using the deep immunoSEQ assay. Genomic DNA extracted from each cell subset was distributed evenly over all wells of several immunoSEQ 96-well plates, and each plate served as one replicate. For sorted subsets, around 200 ng genomic DNA, equal to 25,000 to 35,000 T cell genomes, was loaded into each replicate PCR. Purified libraries were measured with a Qubit 3.0 fluorometer, size-checked on a Bioanalyzer 2100, and measured again with the KAPA Library Quantification kit. Each immunoSEQ 96-well plate was sequenced on its own single-read 150-cycle Illumina NextSeq 550 flow cell. Per the original workflow: Because only junctional sequences without quality scores were contained in the immunoSEQ output, filtering matching that applied to full-length reads could not be performed. Sequences were annotated with PyIR, a Python wrapper for IgBLAST v1.9, using IMGT germline references to assign V/J genes and CDR3. Reads with weak V/J assignments (E-value above 1e-6), missing CDR3, stop codons, out-of-frame junctions, or ambiguous translated residues were removed. V3J clonotypes were defined as sequences sharing an identical inferred V gene, J gene, and CDR3 amino acid sequence. To compute the percentage overlap between repertoires, the number of shared unique clonotypes was divided by the size of the smaller repertoire. Three approaches were used to assess repertoire richness: RTK rarefaction, the Chao1 estimator, and Recon v2.1 estimates of unobserved clonotypes. Generation probabilities for all TCRbeta clonotypes obtained by the gDNA method from several donors were computed using OLGA. Not all clones reach the TCRdb copy of this immuneACCESS table, which keeps in-frame sequences only. Checked studies attribute under half of the gap to unresolved V genes and leave the rest unexplained. V, J and clone size are taken as reported in that table, and D and trimming were inferred from the DNA itself. This sample is represented by about 2.4 million clones; roughly 93% of them were singletons. In total, the top ten clones hold about 0.38% of the sample.

Here the chain combines TRBV7-9 and TRBJ1-5; TRBD1 fits 8 bases in the junction. The sequenced sample consisted of naive CD4+ T cells from PBMCs. The sample's cell subset or site label, decoded: CD45RA+ positively selected. The receptor was isolated from a man aged 18 to 29 in good health. Some clones in this sample may be carry-over from other donors' samples. DNA sequence: TGTGCCAGCAGCTCCACAGGGGGTAATCAGCCCCAGCATTTT. Its translation reads: CASSSTGGNQPQHF.